This T cell receptor beta chain was sequenced during a study of shared clonotypes between healthy human individuals. Naive CD8 isolation took CD45RO-negative cells positively selected for CCR7 and excluded terminally differentiated effector memory CD45RA+ cells. CDR1 is MDHEN, CDR2 SYDVKM, per germline. The CDR3 loop spans 16 amino acids. With 6 bases clipped from V and 6 bases from J, the junction kept 14 bases outside the gene matches. Clones were sequenced by immunoSEQ multiplex PCR, and TCRdb holds only the in-frame ones, with some missing. The repertoire consists of around 1.9 million clones, with 85% to 95% occurring once and the leading ten covering around 1.7%.

The receptor was derived from a man between 18 and 35 years old in good health. Some clones in this sample may be carry-over from other donors' samples. The J gene is TRBJ2-4, the V gene TRBV28, with 7 bases aligning to TRBD2. Sequencing was performed on naive CD8+ T cells from PBMCs. The CDR3 sequence is CASSTQSERGGNIQYF. CDR3 coding DNA: TGTGCCAGCAGCACGCAATCGGAGCGGGGAGGAAACATTCAGTACTTC.